Listed below are T cell receptor beta chains from one sample, sequenced in a study of T cell responses to AZD1222 COVID-19 vaccine. Assay: immunoSEQ multiplex PCR; the TCRdb copy retains only in-frame clones and omits some. The sample comprises 130,000 or so clones, roughly 94% of which are singletons, and less than 2% rests with the top ten. The specimen comprised peripheral blood, sampled on day 0 of AZD1222 vaccination. These receptors all come from an adult in good health. Both conserved end residues are part of each CDR3.

cdr3_length | v_call | cdr3_aa
13 | TRBV9 | CASSVGAAYGYTF
17 | TRBV28 | CASGSGGTAATNEKLFF
13 | TRBV7-9 | CASSLEGGIEQFF
13 | TRBV5-6 | CASIDRVNTEAFF
14 | TRBV9 | CASSMGRGNEKLFF
13 | TRBV7-2 | CASSSPRFYGYTF
15 | TRBV5-1 | CASSLGDRINYGYTF
15 | TRBV4-3 | CASSLAPGTTDTQYF
12 | TRBV7-2 | CASSLEFQPQHF
16 | TRBV4-2 | CASSQKLAGGQETQYF
13 | TRBV6-5 | CASSSVMNTEAFF
14 | TRBV7-9 | CASSLADRPRTQYF
15 | TRBV10-3 | CAISERQGVNTEAFF
14 | TRBV7-2 | CASSFAFSGNTIYF
15 | TRBV4-3 | CASSQGFFGDQPQHF
19 | TRBV24-1 | CATSDSASGVRGGTGELFF
15 | TRBV7-2 | CASSLRGLVNSPLHF
17 | TRBV6-6 | CASSRRVGGYSNQPQHF
16 | TRBV24-1 | CATSDPDRVSGNTIYF
15 | TRBV4-3 | CASSQDWGTAYEQYF
11 | TRBV7-2 | CASSPDQEQFF
15 | TRBV7-2 | CASSTRRQGNYEQYF
13 | TRBV12-3/TRBV12-4 | CASSFTSNQPQHF
16 | TRBV27 | CASSDLAGSPYNEQFF
14 | TRBV9 | CASSVSSSGNTIYF
13 | TRBV3-1/TRBV3-2 | CASSREGPYGYTF
19 | TRBV7-2 | CASSSWGTSGGIRTDTQYF
15 | TRBV2 | CASSVRGLGNQPQHF
14 | TRBV7-2 | CASSLGYGPDTQYF
14 | TRBV3-1/TRBV3-2 | CASSQAGGNQPQHF
16 | TRBV18 | CASSLSGQGNTGELFF
15 | TRBV4-1 | CASSQDHRAHEKLFF
16 | TRBV19 | CASSIVSRVGNQPQHF
15 | TRBV14 | CASSQAGNGGHGYTF
15 | TRBV6-2/TRBV6-3 | CASSYGLGGSYGYTF
15 | TRBV9 | CASSPTTQGASEQYF
15 | TRBV4-3 | CASSQEDRGPGPLHF
11 | TRBV19 | CAVRWNEKLFF
14 | TRBV6-2/TRBV6-3 | CASSYTSINQPQHF
15 | TRBV7-8 | CASSQGHKTNEKLFF
16 | TRBV6-6 | CASATALSSYNSPLHF
10 | TRBV29-1 | CSVLTAGYTF
15 | TRBV7-2 | CASSLVGTGNFGYTF
15 | TRBV21-1 | CASSKTGGSTAEAFF
14 | TRBV9 | CASSVAGSNQPQHF
16 | TRBV9 | CASSVAGRGGYNEQFF
13 | TRBV7-7 | CASSLGGLNEQFF
13 | TRBV4-1 | CASSQDGGSEAFF
14 | TRBV7-2 | CASSPDSGANVLTF
13 | TRBV9 | CASSGNEDYGYTF
16 | TRBV4-3 | CASSQETGASTDTQYF